The sequence of this TCR beta chain was determined in a study of blood T cells in healthy people across ages. Looking at the study overall: Per two T cells, about one barcoded beta molecule was captured through template switching.

This CDR3 region has 17 residues. Germline V gene sequence: CDR1 SGHTA, CDR2 FQGNSA. Unmatched junction bases numbered 13, after V lost 5 bases and J lost 9 bases. The authors ran a second PCR of roughly 6 to 12 cycles using a sample-barcoded 5' primer and a J-beta primer mix. Through a template-switch adaptor with 12 random nucleotides, each cDNA molecule received a tag. TCRdb analysed the 5' RACE reads with MiXCR anew, one entry per CDR3 protein. The table has 890,000 or so distinct CDR3 sequences, around 62% seen once; the top ten hold around a quarter. Broader study findings: Strong correlation existed between TCR beta diversity and naive T cell percentage. There was no known CMV status for donors, so expanded clonotype changes were possibly confounded.

In the case of this clonotype: The antigen is not known.

The source material was blood. This TCR came from a young man in good health. The J gene is TRBJ2-1, the V gene TRBV7-2; 13 nucleotides line up with TRBD2. In DNA form, the CDR3 reads TGTGCCAGCAGCCCCCTGGGACTAGCGGGGCCAGCCGGTGAGCAGTTCTTC. It codes for CASSPLGLAGPAGEQFF.